This TCR beta chain was found in a study of vaccination effects on CD4 cells after COVID-19. Repertoires were generated with immunoSEQ multiplex PCR, while TCRdb's copy carries only in-frame clones and drops some. The table has about 24,000 clones, roughly 81% seen once. Turning to this clone: Its antigen is not known.

This CDR3 has 15 amino acids. The germline gives CDR1 SGHNT, CDR2 YENEEA. V trimming: 5 bases; J trimming: 3 bases; junction bases outside the gene matches: 8. Antigen-specific CD4+ T cells were first expanded with viral peptide pools by the ViraFEST assay and only then sequenced. Researchers isolated CD4+ T cells once roughly ten days of culture had elapsed. Every participant took two doses of the BNT162b2 or mRNA-1273 vaccine. IL-2 at 9 to 10 IU/ml and peptides at 8.5 to 10 ug/ml were added to cultured PBMC, approximately 2 million per well. Findings and limits, study-wide: In vaccinees who were healthy, merely 1 out of 255 vaccine-induced clones cross-reacted with common cold coronaviruses.

The source of this sequence is a human donor who received a COVID-19 vaccine. Some clones in this sample may be carry-over from other donors' samples. The sequencing used CD4+ T cells from PBMCs cultured with SARS-CoV-2 spike peptides, collected after COVID-19 vaccination. V gene TRBV11-3 combines with J gene TRBJ2-3; 7 positions match TRBD2. The chain's CDR3 is CASSLSGPATDTQYF. CDR3 DNA sequence: TGTGCCAGCAGCCTTAGCGGGCCAGCAACAGATACGCAGTATTTT.